The source of this T cell receptor (beta chain) is a study of cytomegalovirus exposure and HLA in healthy donors. Study conclusions and caveats: Later analysis reportedly placed an Asian-associated ancestry cluster below the approximately 650-donor mean in N-insertions. It was likely that a cluster of highly shared sequence variants was a sequencing artifact.

Regarding this clone: The antigen is unknown.

The PCR had 60 Vbeta and 13 Jbeta primers. The authors' processing: Later reanalysis found roughly 80 million unique TCR beta chains, roughly 10 million of them shared. The table came from immunoSEQ multiplex PCR; TCRdb's copy has only in-frame clones and leaves some out. V and J calls and clone size follow that table, whereas D and trimming were derived from the DNA. The profile shows 99,000 or so clones, around 86% of them singletons. The CDR3 is 14 amino acids. V was shortened by 1 base and J by 2 bases, with 7 bases between the two germline ends. Germline CDR1 SEHNR, CDR2 FQNEAQ (reference sequence).

Input material: PBMCs. The receptor was derived from a female donor in good health and CMV-seropositive. The J gene is TRBJ2-3, the V gene TRBV7-9; no clear D gene. CDR3 amino acids: CASSLDRYTDTQYF. Written as DNA, the CDR3 is TGTGCCAGCAGCTTAGACAGATACACAGATACGCAGTATTTT.